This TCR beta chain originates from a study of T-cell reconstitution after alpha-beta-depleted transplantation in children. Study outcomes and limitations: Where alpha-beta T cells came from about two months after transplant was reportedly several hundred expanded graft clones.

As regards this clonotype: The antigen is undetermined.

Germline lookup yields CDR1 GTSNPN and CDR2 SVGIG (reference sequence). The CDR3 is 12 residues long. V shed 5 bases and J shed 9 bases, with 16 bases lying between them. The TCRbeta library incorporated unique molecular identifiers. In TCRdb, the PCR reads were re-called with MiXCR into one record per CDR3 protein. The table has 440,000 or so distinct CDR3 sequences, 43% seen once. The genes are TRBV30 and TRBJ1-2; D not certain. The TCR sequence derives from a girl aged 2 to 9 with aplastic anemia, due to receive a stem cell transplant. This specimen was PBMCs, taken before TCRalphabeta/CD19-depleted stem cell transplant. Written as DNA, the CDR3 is TGTGCCTGGGGGGAGGCCCATGTCAGCTACACCTTC. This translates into CAWGEAHVSYTF.